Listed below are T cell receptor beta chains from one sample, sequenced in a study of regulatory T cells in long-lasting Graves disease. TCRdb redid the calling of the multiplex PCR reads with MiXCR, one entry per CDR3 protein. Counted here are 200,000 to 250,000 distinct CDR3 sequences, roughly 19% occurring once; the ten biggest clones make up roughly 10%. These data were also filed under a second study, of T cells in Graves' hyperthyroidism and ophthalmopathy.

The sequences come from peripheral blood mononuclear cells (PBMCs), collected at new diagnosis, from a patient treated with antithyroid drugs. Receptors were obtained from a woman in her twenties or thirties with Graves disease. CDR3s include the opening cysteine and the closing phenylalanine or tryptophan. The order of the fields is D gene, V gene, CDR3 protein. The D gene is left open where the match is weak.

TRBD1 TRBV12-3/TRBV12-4 CASSPPGGSYEQYF
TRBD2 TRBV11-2 CASSLPLEKREGFNTDTQYF
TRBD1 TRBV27 CASRLAGTGGFSGYGYTF
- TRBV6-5 CASSYTAYEQYF
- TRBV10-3 CAISESGASYGYTF
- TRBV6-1 CASRAAGSSGNTIYF
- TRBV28 CASNAQGWAEAFF
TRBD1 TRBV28 CASRWTGGSTDTQYF
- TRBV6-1 CVSTRAGKYGYTF
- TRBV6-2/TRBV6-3 CASSLSRADYEQYF
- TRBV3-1 CASSHDDTQYF
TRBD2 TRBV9 CASSASGTSDEQFF
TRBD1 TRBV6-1 CASSEGGTVPTEAFF
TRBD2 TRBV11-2 CASSLSGGAGNEQFF
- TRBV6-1 CATRRTALSNQPQHF
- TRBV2 CASNLLGLLNTEAFF
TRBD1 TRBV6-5 CASSFRVTGTGNNIQYF